Listed here are 8 T cell receptor beta chains from one sample, sequenced in a study of shared clonotypes between healthy human individuals. Naive CD8 cells, CD45RO-negative and positively selected for CCR7, excluded terminally differentiated effector memory CD45RA+ cells. Libraries were prepared by immunoSEQ multiplex PCR; TCRdb keeps only in-frame clonotypes and omits some of them. Here the sample spans approximately 2,200,000 clones, just over 90% being singletons. The sample was naive CD8+ T cells from PBMCs. These TCRs come from a man younger than 35 in good health. Some clones in this sample may be carry-over from other donors' samples.

V gene TRBV7-9 combines with J gene TRBJ1-2; D uncertain. The germline CDR1 and CDR2 sequences are SEHNR and FQNEAQ (reference sequence). V was cut by 6 bases and J by 0 bases, with 11 bases left in between. The length of the CDR3 is 14 residues. The CDR3 bases are TGTGCCAGCAGGTTTGGATCTCCTAACTATGGCTACACCTTC. As protein: CASRFGSPNYGYTF.

V usage is TRBV11-2 and J usage is TRBJ1-2; D may be TRBD1 (6 bases). Germline assignment: CDR1 SGHAT and CDR2 FQNNGV. Trimming cost V 4 bases and J 0 bases, with 9 bases left between them. This CDR3 is 14 amino acids long. DNA of the CDR3: TGTGCCAGCAGCTCCGGGACAACTAACTATGGCTACACCTTC. This gives the protein CASSSGTTNYGYTF.

This clone was counted between two and nine times. The V call is TRBV19, the J call TRBJ1-5; D not certain. V was trimmed by 11 bases and J by 4 bases, leaving 6 bases between them. This CDR3 is built from 10 residues. Germline assignment: CDR1 LNHDA and CDR2 SQIVND (reference sequence). The CDR3 loop reads CAGGNQPQHF. CDR3 nucleotides: TGTGCCGGAGGGAATCAGCCCCAGCATTTT.

J is TRBJ2-7 and V is TRBV5-6; 9 bases map to TRBD1. CDR1 SGHDT and CDR2 YYEEEE come from the germline V gene. This CDR3 has 15 residues. V dropped 5 bases and J dropped 2; count of bases not matched to a gene: 8. The CDR3 DNA follows: TGTGCCAGCAGACCTGACAGGGGGGTACCCTACGAGCAGTACTTC. This gives the protein CASRPDRGVPYEQYF.

The chain combines TRBV28 with TRBJ1-5; D gene ambiguous. The CDR3 sequence is 13 residues long. CDR1 and CDR2 from the germline V gene are MDHEN and SYDVKM. V shed 8 bases and J shed 4 bases, with 12 bases lying between them. For the CDR3, the DNA is TGTGCCAGCGCCCCGGACGGAAATCAGCCCCAGCATTTT. Translating it yields CASAPDGNQPQHF.

The rearrangement joins TRBV28 to TRBJ2-1; 8 nucleotides align to TRBD1. Trimming took 5 bases from V and 7 from J; bases not matched to a gene: 4. The CDR3 is 13 amino acids. The germline V gene encodes CDR1 MDHEN and CDR2 SYDVKM. Here the CDR3 reads CASSPWDRNEQFF. In nucleotides, the CDR3 is TGTGCCAGCAGTCCATGGGACAGGAATGAGCAGTTCTTC. The full variable domain, with the rest looked up from reference TRBV28 and TRBJ2-1, is DVKVTQSSRYLVKRTGEKVFLECVQDMDHENMFWYRQDPGLGLRLIYFSYDVKMKEKGDIPEGYSVSREKKERFSLILESASTNQTSMYLCASSPWDRNEQFFGPGTRLTVL.

The rearrangement links TRBV7-6 to TRBJ2-1; D not resolved. V lost 5 bases, J lost 5 bases, and 10 bases lay in between. This CDR3 comprises 13 residues. Looked up from germline, CDR1 is SGHVS and CDR2 is FNYEAQ. The CDR3 region has the DNA TGTGCCAGCAGCCTGACACAAAACAATGAGCAGTTCTTC. It specifies CASSLTQNNEQFF.

V gene TRBV10-2 combines with J gene TRBJ1-5; D is perhaps TRBD1 (5 bases). Per the germline V gene, CDR1 is WSHSY and CDR2 is SAAADI. The V gene lost 6 bases and the J gene lost 5 bases, with 20 bases spanning the gap. The CDR3 is 16 residues long. The DNA of the CDR3 is TGCGCCAGCAGGGGTACGGTGGGGGAGCTGGATCAGCCCCAGCATTTT. This codes for CASRGTVGELDQPQHF.